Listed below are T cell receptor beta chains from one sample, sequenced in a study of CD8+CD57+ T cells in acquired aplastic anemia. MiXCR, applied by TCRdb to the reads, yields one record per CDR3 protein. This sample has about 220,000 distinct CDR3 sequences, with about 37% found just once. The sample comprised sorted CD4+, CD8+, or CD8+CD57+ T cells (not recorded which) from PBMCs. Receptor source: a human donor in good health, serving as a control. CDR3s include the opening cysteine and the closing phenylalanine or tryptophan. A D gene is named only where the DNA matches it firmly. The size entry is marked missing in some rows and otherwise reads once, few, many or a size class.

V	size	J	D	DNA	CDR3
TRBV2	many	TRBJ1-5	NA	TGTGCCAGCAGTGTGGTAGGCAATCAGCCCCAGCATTTT	CASSVVGNQPQHF
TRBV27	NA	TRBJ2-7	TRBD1	TGTGCCAGCAGTCAGGACAGGGTGGGCGAGCAGTACTTC	CASSQDRVGEQYF
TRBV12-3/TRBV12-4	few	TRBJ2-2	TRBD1	TGTGCCAGCAGTTCCCGGGATCAGACAGGGCCCGGGGAGCTGTTTTTT	CASSSRDQTGPGELFF
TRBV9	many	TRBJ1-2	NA	TGTGCCAGCAGCGTAGCGCAGGGGCTGGGGAACTATGGCTACACCTTC	CASSVAQGLGNYGYTF
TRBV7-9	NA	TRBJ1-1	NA	TGTGCCAGCAGCTTCTTTGGCAGCACTGAAGCTTTCTTT	CASSFFGSTEAFF
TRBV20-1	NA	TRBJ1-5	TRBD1	TGCAGTGCTAGTGGGACAGACTATAGCAATCAGCCCCAGCATTTT	CSASGTDYSNQPQHF
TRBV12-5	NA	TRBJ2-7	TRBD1	TGTGCTAGTGGTTTGGGTGGGGACAGGGCCTACGAGCAGTACTTC	CASGLGGDRAYEQYF
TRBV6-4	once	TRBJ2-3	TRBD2	TGTGCCGGCAGTTTACTAGCGGGCACAGATACGCAGTATTTT	CAGSLLAGTDTQYF
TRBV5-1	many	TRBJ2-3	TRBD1	TGCGCCAGCAGGCTAAGCACAGGGGGAGATACGCAGTATTTT	CASRLSTGGDTQYF
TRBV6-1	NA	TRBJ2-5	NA	TGTGCCAGCTCACCCCGCGTGGCCGGGGTCGGAGAGACCCAGTACTTC	CASSPRVAGVGETQYF
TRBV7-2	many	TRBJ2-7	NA	TGTGCCAGCAGCGCCCAAATATTTGGGGAGCAGTACTTC	CASSAQIFGEQYF
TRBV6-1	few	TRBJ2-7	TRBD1	TGTGCCACAAAAAGGACAGGGGAATCCTACGAGCAGCACTTC	CATKRTGESYEQHF
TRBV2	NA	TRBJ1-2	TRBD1	TGTGCCAGCAGTGCAGGGGGCGGCTACACCTTC	CASSAGGGYTF
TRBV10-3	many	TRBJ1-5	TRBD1	TGTGCCATCAGTGAGTCGGCCATTACCAGGACAGGGAGGGGCAATCAGCCCCAGCATTTT	CAISESAITRTGRGNQPQHF
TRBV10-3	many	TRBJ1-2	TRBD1	TGTGCCATCACCCCAGGACAGGAATATGGCTACACCTTC	CAITPGQEYGYTF
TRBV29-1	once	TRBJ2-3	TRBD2	TGCAGCGTTGACCTAGCGGGAGTGTTAGATACGCAGTATTTT	CSVDLAGVLDTQYF
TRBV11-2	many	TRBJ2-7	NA	TGTGCCAGCAGCTTAGGATGGGCGTTCGAGCAGTACTTC	CASSLGWAFEQYF
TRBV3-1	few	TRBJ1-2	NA	TGTGCCAGCAGCCAGCGGAGTCAGGGAGGCTATGGCTACACCTTC	CASSQRSQGGYGYTF
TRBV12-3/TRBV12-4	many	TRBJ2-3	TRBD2	TGTGCCAGCAGTTTCCGCCTAGCGGGGGGAACAGATACGCAGTATTTT	CASSFRLAGGTDTQYF
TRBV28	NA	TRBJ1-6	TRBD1	TGTGCCAGTAACCAAGGACAGGCCAATAATTCACCCCTCCACTTT	CASNQGQANNSPLHF
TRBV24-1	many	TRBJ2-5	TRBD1	TGTGCCACCAGTGATGCCTCACCGGGACAGGGGCATGGTGCTCAAGAGACCCAGTACTTC	CATSDASPGQGHGAQETQYF
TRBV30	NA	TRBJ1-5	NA	TGTACCTGGAGTTCAGGACAGATTAATCAGCCCCAGCATTTT	CTWSSGQINQPQHF
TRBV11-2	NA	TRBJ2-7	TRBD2	TGTGCCAGCAGCTTAACCCCTCTTATAGCGGGACCCGCGGGGGAGCAGTACTTC	CASSLTPLIAGPAGEQYF
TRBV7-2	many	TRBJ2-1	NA	TGTGCCAGCAGCACAAGGACTCGCGCGGATGAGCAGTTCTTC	CASSTRTRADEQFF
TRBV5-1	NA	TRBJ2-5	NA	TGCGCCAGCAGCTTTGGGGTTGGAGAGACCCAGTACTTC	CASSFGVGETQYF
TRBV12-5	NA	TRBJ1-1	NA	TGTGCTAGTGGTTTGGTACAGTTTGAAGCTTTCTTT	CASGLVQFEAFF
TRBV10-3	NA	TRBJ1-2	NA	TGTGCCATCAGTGAGTCAAGGACCGGAGGCTACACCTTC	CAISESRTGGYTF
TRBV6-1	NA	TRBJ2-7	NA	TGTGCCAGCAGCATACTGGGACCTTCCTACGAGCAGTACTTC	CASSILGPSYEQYF
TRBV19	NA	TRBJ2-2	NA	TGTGCCAGTAGGGGCGCGGGTGACACCGGGGAGCTGTTTTTT	CASRGAGDTGELFF